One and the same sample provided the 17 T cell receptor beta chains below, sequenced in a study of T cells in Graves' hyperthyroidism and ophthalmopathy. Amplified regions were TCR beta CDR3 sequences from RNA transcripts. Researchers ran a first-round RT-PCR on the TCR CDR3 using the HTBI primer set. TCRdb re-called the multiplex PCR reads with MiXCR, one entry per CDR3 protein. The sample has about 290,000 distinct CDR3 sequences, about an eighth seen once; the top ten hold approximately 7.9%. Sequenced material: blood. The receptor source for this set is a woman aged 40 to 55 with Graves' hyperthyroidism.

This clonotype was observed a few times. CDR3 DNA: TGCGCCAGCAGCTTGGGACTAGCGGGAGGGAGCTCCTACGAGCAGTACTTC. Translated, it gives CASSLGLAGGSSYEQYF. The chain recombines TRBV5-1 with TRBJ2-7; 14 nucleotides line up with TRBD2. There are 17 residues in the CDR3. Germline values: CDR1 SGHRS, CDR2 YFSETQ. The V and J ends lost 0 bases and 0 bases, in that order; junction bases with no gene match: 2.

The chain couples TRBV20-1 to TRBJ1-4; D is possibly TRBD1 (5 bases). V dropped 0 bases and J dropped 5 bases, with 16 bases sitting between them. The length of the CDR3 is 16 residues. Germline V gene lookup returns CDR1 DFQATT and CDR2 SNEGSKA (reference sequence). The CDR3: CSAREGETARNEKLFF. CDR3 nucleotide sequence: TGCAGTGCTAGAGAGGGGGAGACAGCGAGAAATGAAAAACTGTTTTTT.

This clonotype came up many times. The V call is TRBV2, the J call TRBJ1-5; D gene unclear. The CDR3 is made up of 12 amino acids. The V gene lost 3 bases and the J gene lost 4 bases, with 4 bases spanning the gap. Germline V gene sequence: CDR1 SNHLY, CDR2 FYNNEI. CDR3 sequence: CASSEQNQPQHF. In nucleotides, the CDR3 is TGTGCCAGCAGTGAGCAGAATCAGCCCCAGCATTTT.

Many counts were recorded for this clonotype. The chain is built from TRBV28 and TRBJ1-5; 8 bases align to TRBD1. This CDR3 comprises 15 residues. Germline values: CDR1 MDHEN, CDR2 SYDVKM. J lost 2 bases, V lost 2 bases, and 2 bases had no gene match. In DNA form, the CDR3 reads TGTGCCAGCAGTTTACAGGGGGCGCGCAATCAGCCCCAGCATTTT. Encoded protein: CASSLQGARNQPQHF.

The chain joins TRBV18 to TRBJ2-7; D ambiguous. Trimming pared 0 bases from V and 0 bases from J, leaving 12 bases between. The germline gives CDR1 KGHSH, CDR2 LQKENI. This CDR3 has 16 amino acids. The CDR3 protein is CASSPPGSGNSYEQYF. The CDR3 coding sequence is TGTGCCAGCTCACCACCCGGGTCGGGTAACTCCTACGAGCAGTACTTC.

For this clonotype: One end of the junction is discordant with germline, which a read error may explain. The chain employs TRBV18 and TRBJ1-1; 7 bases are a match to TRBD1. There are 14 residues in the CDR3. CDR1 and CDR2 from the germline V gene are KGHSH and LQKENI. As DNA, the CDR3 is TGTTCCAGCTCCGCGACAGGGCTGAACACTGAAGCTTTCTTT. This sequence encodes CSSSATGLNTEAFF.

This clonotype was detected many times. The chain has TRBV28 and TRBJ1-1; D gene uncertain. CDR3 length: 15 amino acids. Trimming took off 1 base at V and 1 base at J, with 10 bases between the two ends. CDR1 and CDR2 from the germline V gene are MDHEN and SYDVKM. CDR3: CASSLSFRSNTEAFF. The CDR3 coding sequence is TGTGCCAGCAGTTTATCGTTCAGATCGAACACTGAAGCTTTCTTT.

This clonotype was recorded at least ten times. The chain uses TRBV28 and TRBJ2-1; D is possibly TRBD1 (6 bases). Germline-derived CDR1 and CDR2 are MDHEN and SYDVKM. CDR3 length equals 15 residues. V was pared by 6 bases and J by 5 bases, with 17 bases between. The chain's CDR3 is CASSLTLGHHNEQFF. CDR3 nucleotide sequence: TGTGCCAGCAGCCTAACCTTGGGACACCACAATGAGCAGTTCTTC.

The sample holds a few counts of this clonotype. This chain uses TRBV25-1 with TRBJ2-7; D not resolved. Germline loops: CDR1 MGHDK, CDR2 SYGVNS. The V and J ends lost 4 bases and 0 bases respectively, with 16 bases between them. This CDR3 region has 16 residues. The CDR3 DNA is TGTGCCAGCAGTGCGGGCCTCCGTCATAGCTCCTACGAGCAGTACTTC. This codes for CASSAGLRHSSYEQYF.

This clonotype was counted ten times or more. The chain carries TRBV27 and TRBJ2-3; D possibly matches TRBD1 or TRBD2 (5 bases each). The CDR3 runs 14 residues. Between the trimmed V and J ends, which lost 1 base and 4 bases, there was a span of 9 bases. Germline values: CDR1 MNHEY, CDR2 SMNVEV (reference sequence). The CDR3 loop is CASSLFLGADTQYF. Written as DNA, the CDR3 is TGTGCCAGCAGTTTATTTCTGGGGGCAGATACGCAGTATTTT.

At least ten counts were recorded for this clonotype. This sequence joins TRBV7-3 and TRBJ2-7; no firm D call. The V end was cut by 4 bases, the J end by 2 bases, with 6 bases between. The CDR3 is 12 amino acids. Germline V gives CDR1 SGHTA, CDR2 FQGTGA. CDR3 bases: TGTGCCAGCAGCTACCCCCCCTACGAGCAGTACTTC. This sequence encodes CASSYPPYEQYF.

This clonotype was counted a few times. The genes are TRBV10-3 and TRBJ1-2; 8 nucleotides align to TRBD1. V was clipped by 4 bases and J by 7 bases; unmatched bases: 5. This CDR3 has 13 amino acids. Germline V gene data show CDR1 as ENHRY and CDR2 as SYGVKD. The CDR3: CAISGTGPGGYTF. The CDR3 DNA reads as TGTGCCATCAGTGGGACAGGGCCGGGTGGCTACACCTTC.

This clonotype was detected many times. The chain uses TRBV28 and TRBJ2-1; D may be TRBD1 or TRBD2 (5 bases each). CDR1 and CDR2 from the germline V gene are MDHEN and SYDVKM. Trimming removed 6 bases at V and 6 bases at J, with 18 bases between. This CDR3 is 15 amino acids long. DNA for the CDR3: TGTGCCAGCAGATTAGCCGAGGGGACGGTCAATGAGCAGTTCTTC. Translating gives CASRLAEGTVNEQFF.

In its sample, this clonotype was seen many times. CDR3 loop: CASSRDARLAGVTSYEQYF. DNA of the CDR3: TGTGCCAGCAGCCGTGACGCACGGTTAGCGGGAGTCACCTCCTACGAGCAGTACTTC. The chain employs TRBV11-1 and TRBJ2-7; 9 bases are a match to TRBD2. Germline V gene sequence: CDR1 SGHAT, CDR2 FQDESV (reference sequence). V gave up 5 bases and J gave up 0 bases; unmatched junction bases: 17. The CDR3 loop spans 19 amino acids.

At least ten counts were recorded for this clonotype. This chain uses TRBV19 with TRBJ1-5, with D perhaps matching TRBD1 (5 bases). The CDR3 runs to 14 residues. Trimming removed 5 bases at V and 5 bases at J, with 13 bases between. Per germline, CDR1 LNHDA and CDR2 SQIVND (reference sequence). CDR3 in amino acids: CASSWTTAHQPQHF. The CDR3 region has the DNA TGTGCCAGTAGTTGGACAACAGCTCATCAGCCCCAGCATTTT.

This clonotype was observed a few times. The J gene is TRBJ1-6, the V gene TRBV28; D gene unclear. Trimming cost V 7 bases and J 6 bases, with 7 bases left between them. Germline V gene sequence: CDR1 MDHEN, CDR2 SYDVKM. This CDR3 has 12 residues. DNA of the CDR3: TGTGCCAGCACCACTGTTAATTCACCCCTCCACTTT. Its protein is CASTTVNSPLHF.

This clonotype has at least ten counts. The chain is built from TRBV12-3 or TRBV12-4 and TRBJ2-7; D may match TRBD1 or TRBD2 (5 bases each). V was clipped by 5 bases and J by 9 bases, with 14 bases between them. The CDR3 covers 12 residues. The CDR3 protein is CASSARDGRQYF. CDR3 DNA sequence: TGTGCCAGCAGTGCCCGGGACGGCCGGCAGTACTTC.